The clone carrying this TCR beta chain was detected a few times. Its antigen is as yet unknown. Every one of the patients relapsed after autologous stem cell transplantation (brentuximab vedotin exposure was variable). The source of the sample is a study of PD-1 blockade in classical Hodgkin lymphoma. Sequencing was performed with immunoSEQ multiplex PCR; in TCRdb, only in-frame clones are kept and a portion is missing. Of 20,000 to 25,000 clones listed, around 80% are singletons. Study-level points and caveats: For complete responders, baseline diversity was comparable to that of newly diagnosed patients. Newly diagnosed patients were said to have less baseline TCR diversity than healthy donors did. CD4+ TCR diversity rose significantly by C4D1, and CD8+ TCR diversity did not.

The sequencing here drew on peripheral blood mononuclear cells (PBMCs), taken before the second cycle of nivolumab. The clonotype comes from a human donor with classical Hodgkin lymphoma.

CDR3 nucleotides: TGTGCCAGCTCAGCTAAACAGGTCGGCGGTGCGAACACCGGGGAGCTGTTTTTT. Amino acids: CASSAKQVGGANTGELFF. The rearrangement joins TRBV18 to TRBJ2-2; tentative D call: TRBD1 (5 bases). The V end was cut by 5 bases, the J end by 0 bases, with 19 bases between. Looked up from germline, CDR1 is KGHSH and CDR2 is LQKENI. The CDR3 runs to 18 residues.